The 14 T cell receptor beta chains reported below all come from one sample, sequenced in a study of cytomegalovirus exposure and HLA in healthy donors. This PCR relied on a set of 60 Vbeta primers and 13 Jbeta primers. Profiling relied on immunoSEQ multiplex PCR, and the TCRdb table lists in-frame clones only, not all of them. Among some 190,000 clones listed, around 79% were seen once. The sequencing sample was made of PBMCs. The source is a woman between 18 and 29 years old in good health and CMV-seronegative.

V usage is TRBV30 and J usage is TRBJ2-2; D may be TRBD2 (6 bases). The CDR3 totals 14 residues. Trimming removed 4 bases at V and 6 bases at J, with 15 bases between. The germline V gene encodes CDR1 GTSNPN and CDR2 SVGIG (reference sequence). The DNA for the CDR3 is TGTGCCTGGACGGGACTTGTTAGCGCCGGGGAGCTGTTTTTT. It yields the protein CAWTGLVSAGELFF.

This clone was seen a single time. The sample has other DNA sequences that encode this CDR3 too. The chain carries TRBV7-8 and TRBJ1-5; D unclear. This CDR3 has 14 amino acids. V lost 1 base and J 2 bases, leaving 6 bases between the germline ends. Germline V CDR1 and CDR2: SGHVS, FQNEAQ. The CDR3 loop is CASSLGRGNQPQHF. The CDR3 coding sequence is TGTGCCAGCAGCTTAGGTAGAGGCAATCAGCCCCAGCATTTT.

This chain links TRBV15 with TRBJ2-1, with a weak D call TRBD2 (6 bases). The V and J ends lost 3 bases and 0 bases respectively, with 15 bases between them. This CDR3 has 17 residues. In germline, CDR1 is LNHNV, CDR2 YYDKDF (reference sequence). CDR3: CATSRERLASSYNEQFF. Here the CDR3 DNA reads TGTGCCACCAGCAGGGAGCGGCTAGCGAGCTCCTACAATGAGCAGTTCTTC. The whole variable domain, remainder taken from reference TRBV15 and TRBJ2-1, is DAMVIQNPRYQVTQFGKPVTLSCSQTLNHNVMYWYQQKSSQAPKLLFHYYDKDFNNEADTPDNFQSRRPNTSFCFLDIRSPGLGDTAMYLCATSRERLASSYNEQFFGPGTRLTVL.

This sequence joins TRBV6-6 and TRBJ2-5; 8 bases line up with TRBD2. From germline, CDR1 is MNHNY and CDR2 SVGAGI (reference sequence). The CDR3 has 14 amino acids. The trim removed 7 bases at V and 5 bases at J, leaving 9 bases unmatched. The chain's CDR3 is CASNPGTRGETQYF. The CDR3 DNA sequence: TGTGCCAGCAATCCCGGGACTAGGGGGGAGACCCAGTACTTC.

The chain couples TRBV19 to TRBJ1-1; no definite D call. This CDR3 is built from 14 residues. Germline V lookup: CDR1 LNHDA, CDR2 SQIVND (reference sequence). V was pared by 11 bases and J by 1 base, with 17 bases between. This chain's CDR3 is CACGHRQPNTEAFF. CDR3 DNA: TGTGCCTGCGGCCATAGGCAGCCGAACACTGAAGCTTTCTTT.

V gene TRBV2 combines with J gene TRBJ1-3, with no clear D. From germline, CDR1 is SNHLY and CDR2 FYNNEI. V was pared by 3 bases and J by 0 bases, with 9 bases between. The CDR3 extends over 15 amino acids. CDR3 region: CASSEPGFSGNTIYF. DNA for the CDR3: TGTGCCAGCAGTGAGCCGGGTTTCTCTGGAAACACCATATATTTT.

The chain combines TRBV5-1 with TRBJ1-5, with D possibly being TRBD1 (5 bases). The germline gives CDR1 SGHRS, CDR2 YFSETQ. The V and J ends lost 1 base and 2 bases respectively, with 10 bases between them. This CDR3 has 15 amino acids. The CDR3 protein is CASSLRGGGNQPQHF. CDR3 nucleotides: TGCGCCAGCAGCTTGAGGGGCGGTGGCAATCAGCCCCAGCATTTT.

This chain connects TRBV18 to TRBJ2-1; maybe TRBD1 (6 bases). The V and J ends lost 4 bases and 9 bases respectively, with 10 bases between them. CDR1 KGHSH and CDR2 LQKENI come from the germline V gene. There are 12 residues in the CDR3. The CDR3 sequence: CASSQQGFEQFF. The CDR3 DNA sequence: TGTGCCAGCTCACAACAGGGATTTGAGCAGTTCTTC. Full variable domain (remainder filled in from reference TRBV18 and TRBJ2-1): NAGVMQNPRHLVRRRGQEARLRCSPMKGHSHVYWYRQLPEEGLKFMVYLQKENIIDESGMPKERFSAEFPKEGPSILRIQQVVRGDSAAYFCASSQQGFEQFFGPGTRLTVL.

The chain has TRBV7-8 and TRBJ2-5; D is unresolved. The CDR3 sequence is 14 residues long. Germline assignment: CDR1 SGHVS and CDR2 FQNEAQ. Trimming took 2 bases from V and 4 from J, leaving 11 bases between them. The CDR3 region has the DNA TGTGCCAGCAGCTTACGACCTAGTCGAGAGACCCAGTACTTC. It translates to CASSLRPSRETQYF.

The V call is TRBV28, the J call TRBJ1-4; 7 bases agree with TRBD1. Germline V gene sequence: CDR1 MDHEN, CDR2 SYDVKM. Germline trimming cut 6 bases from V and 7 bases from J; bases unmatched to any gene: 11. The CDR3 covers 15 residues. DNA of the CDR3: TGTGCCAGCAGCATCGCCACAGGGGTTGGTGAAAAACTGTTTTTT. Encoded protein: CASSIATGVGEKLFF.

V and J are TRBV5-4 and TRBJ2-3; 10 bases match TRBD2. Trimming cost V 1 base and J 2 bases; bases outside gene matches: 4. There are 16 residues in the CDR3. CDR1 is SGHNT, CDR2 YYREEE, per germline (reference sequence). DNA of the CDR3: TGTGCCAGCAGCTTGCGTCTAGCGGGGGCCACAGATACGCAGTATTTT. The encoded protein is CASSLRLAGATDTQYF.

On this clone: Sequence at one end of the junction differs from germline and may be a read error. This sample also contains other DNA sequences that code for the same CDR3. The rearrangement joins TRBV4-1 to TRBJ1-6, with D unclear. The CDR3 runs to 17 residues. Germline lookup yields CDR1 MGHRA and CDR2 YSYEKL. The CDR3 sequence: CASSQGGGSSYNSPLHF. CDR3 in DNA: TGCGCCAGCAGCCAAGGGGGAGGGAGCTCCTATAATTCGCCCCTCCACTTT.

The chain recombines TRBV5-1 with TRBJ2-2; 10 bases map to TRBD2. The CDR3 extends over 22 amino acids. Losses at the gene ends were 1 base for V and 0 bases for J; bases not matched to a gene: 18. Per the germline V gene, CDR1 is SGHRS and CDR2 is YFSETQ. CDR3: CASSLKSELAGAKNANTGELFF. The CDR3, as DNA: TGCGCCAGCAGCTTGAAAAGTGAGCTAGCGGGAGCCAAGAACGCGAACACCGGGGAGCTGTTTTTT.

CDR3 nucleotides: TGTGCCAGCAGTTTACAGCAGGGTCTGGACACTGAAGCTTTCTTT. It translates to CASSLQQGLDTEAFF. This chain connects TRBV28 to TRBJ1-1; TRBD1 might be the D (5 bases). With 2 bases removed from V and 3 bases from J, the gap between germline ends came to 13 bases. Germline CDR1 reads MDHEN; CDR2 reads SYDVKM. The CDR3 length is 15 residues.